A single sample is the source of the 18 T cell receptor beta chains below, sequenced in a study of patients and donors after allogeneic stem cell transplantation. TCRdb processed the RT-PCR reads anew with MiXCR; each CDR3 protein has one entry. Found here are roughly 41,000 distinct CDR3 sequences, roughly 30% of them singletons; the top ten hold about three quarters. The specimen was blood, either unsorted or a sorted T cell fraction (not recorded which). These receptor sequences come from a human donor who was either an allogeneic HSCT recipient or a stem cell or donor lymphocyte infusion donor (not recorded which). It is not recorded whose cells these are; they may come from a transplant donor.

This clonotype was counted many times. The chain links TRBV12-3 or TRBV12-4 to TRBJ2-1; a weak D match, TRBD2 (6 bases). This CDR3 contains 15 residues. Trimming stripped 6 bases from V and 6 bases from J, with 18 bases between. This chain's CDR3 is CASSPNSGYSNEQFF. DNA for the CDR3: TGTGCCAGCAGCCCCAATAGCGGTTACAGCAATGAGCAGTTCTTC.

The rearrangement joins TRBV29-1 to TRBJ2-1; D call uncertain. Between the trimmed V and J ends, which lost 0 bases and 2 bases, there was a span of 8 bases. Germline V CDR1 and CDR2: SQVTM, ANQGSEA. The length of the CDR3 is 14 residues. CDR3 bases: TGCAGCGTTGAAGAGGCTGGACCCTACAATGAGCAGTTCTTC. It specifies CSVEEAGPYNEQFF.

The gene calls are TRBV4-1 and TRBJ2-3, with 9 bases lining up with TRBD1. This CDR3 contains 17 residues. CDR1 is MGHRA, CDR2 YSYEKL, per germline. V lost 1 base and J lost 4; bases outside the gene matches: 9. Here the CDR3 reads CASSQVGTGRSADTQYF. Written as DNA, the CDR3 is TGCGCCAGCAGCCAAGTCGGGACAGGGAGAAGTGCAGATACGCAGTATTTT.

This clonotype was observed many times. This chain joins TRBV24-1 and TRBJ1-2; D is ambiguous. Trimming removed 4 bases at V and 3 bases at J, with 5 bases between. CDR1 and CDR2 (germline): KGHDR, SFDVKD. CDR3 size: 12 residues. The CDR3 loop reads CATSDRHYGYTF. CDR3 in DNA: TGTGCCACCAGTGACCGACACTATGGCTACACCTTC.

This clonotype has just a few counts. V usage is TRBV4-1 and J usage is TRBJ2-6; maybe TRBD2 (5 bases). The V gene's germline CDR1 is MGHRA and CDR2 YSYEKL. The CDR3 is 17 amino acids. The germline V and J ends were trimmed by 3 bases and 2 bases, with 14 bases remaining between them. The CDR3 reads CASSQRVEGTGANVLTF. The CDR3 region has the DNA TGCGCCAGCAGCCAGAGGGTTGAGGGCACTGGGGCCAACGTCCTGACTTTC.

The gene calls are TRBV5-1 and TRBJ2-1; the D gene is possibly TRBD1 (5 bases). The CDR3 consists of 16 residues. V lost 4 bases to trimming and J lost 8 bases, with 22 bases between them. Germline values: CDR1 SGHRS, CDR2 YFSETQ. Written as DNA, the CDR3 is TGCGCCAGCAGCCAAAGACTGTTTAGGGGTGAGGATGAGCAGTTCTTC. It specifies CASSQRLFRGEDEQFF.

The chain links TRBV6-5 to TRBJ1-1; no definite D call. Trimming left V 2 bases short and J 8 bases short, with 9 bases between. CDR3 length equals 12 residues. The germline V gene has CDR1 MNHEY and CDR2 SVGAGI. CDR3 region: CASSYGTGEAFF. DNA for the CDR3: TGTGCCAGCAGTTACGGCACGGGAGAAGCTTTCTTT.

The V gene is TRBV28, the J gene TRBJ1-5; possibly TRBD1 for D (6 bases). V was clipped by 7 bases and J by 4 bases, with 17 bases between them. This CDR3 comprises 15 residues. The germline V gene encodes CDR1 MDHEN and CDR2 SYDVKM. The DNA of the CDR3 is TGTGCCAGCAACCCCAGCAGGGGCGGGAATCAGCCCCAGCATTTT. It specifies CASNPSRGGNQPQHF.

This clonotype was detected only a few times. The chain links TRBV7-9 to TRBJ2-7; the D is unclear. V gave up 2 bases and J gave up 4 bases, with 12 bases separating them. The CDR3 loop spans 14 amino acids. The germline CDR1 and CDR2 sequences are SEHNR and FQNEAQ (reference sequence). CDR3 sequence: CASSLSGNPYEQYF. The CDR3, as DNA: TGTGCCAGCAGCTTAAGTGGCAACCCGTACGAGCAGTACTTC.

The rearrangement links TRBV9 to TRBJ2-1; TRBD2 is a possible D gene (6 bases). The germline V and J ends were trimmed by 3 bases and 2 bases, with 18 bases remaining between them. CDR1 is SGDLS and CDR2 is YYNGEE in the germline V gene. This CDR3 has 17 amino acids. CDR3 coding DNA: TGTGCCAGCAGCGCCCCTCTAGCGATGCCCCCCTACAATGAGCAGTTCTTC. Translating it yields CASSAPLAMPPYNEQFF.

The gene calls are TRBV9 and TRBJ2-3; 8 positions match TRBD1. CDR3 length: 19 amino acids. V lost 1 base, J lost 7 bases, and 20 bases stayed unmatched. Germline V gives CDR1 SGDLS, CDR2 YYNGEE. Written as DNA, the CDR3 is TGTGCCAGCAGCGTATCCGTAGCCATGGACAGGGCGAAGAGTCATACGCAGTATTTT. Protein sequence: CASSVSVAMDRAKSHTQYF.

The chain couples TRBV4-3 to TRBJ1-1; no clear D gene. The germline V gene encodes CDR1 LGHNA and CDR2 YSLEER. The length of the CDR3 is 15 residues. V lost 4 bases, J lost 3 bases, and 15 bases lay in between. The CDR3 DNA reads as TGCGCCAGCAGCCCGGACCGGGAAAGGGACACTGAAGCTTTCTTT. It encodes CASSPDRERDTEAFF.

A few counts support this clonotype. The rearrangement uses TRBV20-1 and TRBJ2-3, with D possibly matching TRBD2 (6 bases). The CDR3 is made up of 16 amino acids. Germline CDR1 reads DFQATT; CDR2 reads SNEGSKA (reference sequence). Trimming stripped 2 bases from V and 3 bases from J, with 18 bases between. This CDR3 reads CSARPLGRLETDTQYF. Here the CDR3 DNA reads TGCAGTGCTAGACCACTAGGGAGGCTAGAAACAGATACGCAGTATTTT.

This clonotype has just one count. This chain joins TRBV4-2 and TRBJ2-1; D tentatively fits TRBD1 or TRBD2 (5 bases each). Germline CDR1 LGHNA, CDR2 YNFKEQ. V lost 1 base, J lost 4 bases, and 11 bases lay in between. CDR3 size: 15 residues. The CDR3 here is CASSQGRWGYNEQFF. DNA of the CDR3: TGTGCCAGCAGCCAAGGACGGTGGGGGTACAATGAGCAGTTCTTC.

The chain combines TRBV12-3 or TRBV12-4 with TRBJ1-5, with a weak D call TRBD1 (5 bases). The CDR3 contains 17 residues. Trimming removed 10 bases at V and 0 bases at J, with 22 bases between. CDR3 loop: CATQPPDSLYSNQPQHF. The CDR3, as DNA: TGTGCCACCCAACCCCCCGACAGCCTCTATAGCAATCAGCCCCAGCATTTT.

This chain links TRBV14 with TRBJ2-5; D uncertain. The CDR3 has 15 amino acids. The germline gives CDR1 SGHDN, CDR2 FVKESK. V was pared by 5 bases and J by 5 bases, with 18 bases between. The CDR3 protein is CASSEAHGPWETQYF. CDR3 nucleotides: TGTGCCAGCAGCGAGGCTCACGGCCCCTGGGAGACCCAGTACTTC.

In this sample, this clonotype turned up a few times. One end of the junction does not line up with germline, which may come from a read error. The V call is TRBV20-1, the J call TRBJ2-3, with TRBD2 matching 7 bases. CDR3 length: 16 residues. The germline V gene encodes CDR1 DFQATT and CDR2 SNEGSKA (reference sequence). This CDR3 is CSATPPLAWATNTQYF. The CDR3 coding sequence is TGCAGTGCCACCCCTCCACTAGCGTGGGCCACAAATACGCAGTATTTT.

The rearrangement links TRBV7-3 to TRBJ1-3; no reliable D call. Between the trimmed V and J ends, which lost 0 bases and 0 bases, there was a span of 3 bases. The CDR3 runs to 14 residues. Germline loops: CDR1 SGHTA, CDR2 FQGTGA. The CDR3 spells CASSLTSSGNTIYF. Here the CDR3 DNA reads TGTGCCAGCAGCTTAACCAGCTCTGGAAACACCATATATTTT.